This T cell receptor beta chain appears in the sequencing data of a study of T cell changes during pregnancy in multiple sclerosis. Produced via immunoSEQ multiplex PCR; TCRdb's table is partial and in-frame only. The sample has 55,000 to 70,000 clones; 90% are singletons. In germline, CDR1 is MNHNS, CDR2 SASEGT. V trimming: 6 bases; J trimming: 6 bases; junction bases outside the gene matches: 6. This CDR3 spans 14 amino acids. Sample: peripheral blood, taken in the first trimester of pregnancy. The TCR originated in a female donor in good health, enrolled as a control in a pregnancy study. The rearrangement joins TRBV6-1 to TRBJ2-7; 12 positions agree with TRBD1. CDR3 residues: CASREGQGAREQYF. The CDR3 DNA reads as TGTGCCAGCAGGGAGGGACAGGGGGCGCGCGAGCAGTACTTC.